This entry features one T cell receptor (beta chain) sequence. Donors were drawn from the approximately 120-subject validation cohort, separate from the roughly 610-subject first cohort. This record belongs to a study of cytomegalovirus exposure and HLA in healthy donors. Assay used: immunoSEQ multiplex PCR; TCRdb lists only in-frame clones, some missing. The profile shows 95,000 to 150,000 clones, 95% to 96% of them singletons. V shed 2 bases and J shed 0 bases, with 12 bases lying between them. The CDR3 sequence is 16 residues long. The germline V gene has CDR1 MDHEN and CDR2 SYDVKM. The TCR comes from a man younger than 30 in good health and CMV-seronegative. The gene calls are TRBV28 and TRBJ2-3; TRBD2 might be the D (5 bases). Sequences were obtained from PBMCs. The CDR3 here is CASSLTLAGSTDTQYF. The CDR3 DNA reads as TGTGCCAGCAGTTTAACCCTAGCAGGAAGCACAGATACGCAGTATTTT.